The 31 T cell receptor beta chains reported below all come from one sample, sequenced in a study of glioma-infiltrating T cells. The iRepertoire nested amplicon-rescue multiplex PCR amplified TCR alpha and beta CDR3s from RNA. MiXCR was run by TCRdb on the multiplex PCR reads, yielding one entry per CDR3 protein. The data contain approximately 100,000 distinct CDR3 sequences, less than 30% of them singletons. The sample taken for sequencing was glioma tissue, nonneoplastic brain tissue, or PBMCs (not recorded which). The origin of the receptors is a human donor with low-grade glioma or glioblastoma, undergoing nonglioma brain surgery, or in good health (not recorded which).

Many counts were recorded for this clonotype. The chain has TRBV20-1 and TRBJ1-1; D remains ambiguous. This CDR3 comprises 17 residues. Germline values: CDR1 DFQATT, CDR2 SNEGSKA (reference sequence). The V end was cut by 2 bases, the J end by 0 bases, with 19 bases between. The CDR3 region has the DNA TGCAGTGCTAGATCGGGAGGGCAGAATATCTTGAACACTGAAGCTTTCTTT. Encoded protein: CSARSGGQNILNTEAFF.

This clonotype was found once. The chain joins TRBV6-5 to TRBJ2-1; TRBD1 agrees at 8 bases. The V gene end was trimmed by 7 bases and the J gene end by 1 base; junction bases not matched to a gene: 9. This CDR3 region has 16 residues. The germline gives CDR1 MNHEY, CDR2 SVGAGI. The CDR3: CASTATGGWSYNEQFF. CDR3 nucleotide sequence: TGTGCCAGCACCGCAACAGGGGGTTGGTCCTACAATGAGCAGTTCTTC.

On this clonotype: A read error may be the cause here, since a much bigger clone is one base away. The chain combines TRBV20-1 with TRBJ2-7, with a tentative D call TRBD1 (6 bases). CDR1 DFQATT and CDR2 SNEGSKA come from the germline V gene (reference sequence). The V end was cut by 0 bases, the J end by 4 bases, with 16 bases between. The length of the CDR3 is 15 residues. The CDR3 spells CSARDRTEAWYEQYF. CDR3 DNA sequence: TGCAGTGCTAGAGATCGGACAGAGGCTTGGTACGAGCAGTACTTC.

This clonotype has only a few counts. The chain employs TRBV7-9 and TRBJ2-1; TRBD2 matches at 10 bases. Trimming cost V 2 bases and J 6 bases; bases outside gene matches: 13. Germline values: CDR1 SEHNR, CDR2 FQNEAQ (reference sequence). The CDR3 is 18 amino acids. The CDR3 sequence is CASSLPLAGVFLGNEQFF. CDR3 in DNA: TGTGCCAGCAGCTTACCTCTAGCGGGAGTTTTTTTGGGCAATGAGCAGTTCTTC.

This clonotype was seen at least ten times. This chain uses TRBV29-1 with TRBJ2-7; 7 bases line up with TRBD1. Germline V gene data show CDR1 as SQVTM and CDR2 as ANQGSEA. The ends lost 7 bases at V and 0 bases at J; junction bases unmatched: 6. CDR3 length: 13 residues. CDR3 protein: CSATGQISYEQYF. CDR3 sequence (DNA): TGCAGCGCGACGGGACAGATCTCCTACGAGCAGTACTTC.

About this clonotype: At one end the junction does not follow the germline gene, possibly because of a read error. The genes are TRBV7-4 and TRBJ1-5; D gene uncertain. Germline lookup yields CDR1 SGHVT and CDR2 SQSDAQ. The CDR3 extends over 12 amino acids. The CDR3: CASSFGENTLYF. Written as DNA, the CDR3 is TGTGCCAGCAGTTTCGGGGAGAACACCTTGTACTTT.

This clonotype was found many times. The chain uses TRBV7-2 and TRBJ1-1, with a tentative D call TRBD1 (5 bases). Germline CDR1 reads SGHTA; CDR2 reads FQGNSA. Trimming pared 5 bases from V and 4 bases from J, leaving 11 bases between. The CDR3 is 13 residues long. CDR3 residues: CASSPVGVTEAFF. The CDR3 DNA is TGTGCCAGCAGCCCGGTGGGGGTCACTGAAGCTTTCTTT. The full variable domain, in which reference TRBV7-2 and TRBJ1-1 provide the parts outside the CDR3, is GAGVSQSPSNKVTEKGKDVELRCDPISGHTALYWYRQSLGQGLEFLIYFQGNSAPDKSGLPSDRFSAERTGGSVSTLTIQRTQQEDSAVYLCASSPVGVTEAFFGQGTRLTVV.

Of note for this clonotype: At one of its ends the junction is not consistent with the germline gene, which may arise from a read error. The CDR3 region has the DNA TGTGCCAGTAGTACAGGAACAGGGGGCCCACGACCCCATGAGAAGTTCTTC. It specifies CASSTGTGGPRPHEKFF. The V gene is TRBV19, the J gene TRBJ2-1; 9 bases are a match to TRBD1. The V gene's germline CDR1 is LNHDA and CDR2 SQIVND (reference sequence). This CDR3 contains 17 residues.

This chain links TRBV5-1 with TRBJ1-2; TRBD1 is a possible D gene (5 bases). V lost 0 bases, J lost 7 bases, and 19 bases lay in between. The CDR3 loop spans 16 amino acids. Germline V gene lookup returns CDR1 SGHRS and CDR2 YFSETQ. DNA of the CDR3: TGCGCCAGCAGCTTGGACTACAACAGGTTTTACAGTGGCTACACCTTC. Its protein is CASSLDYNRFYSGYTF.

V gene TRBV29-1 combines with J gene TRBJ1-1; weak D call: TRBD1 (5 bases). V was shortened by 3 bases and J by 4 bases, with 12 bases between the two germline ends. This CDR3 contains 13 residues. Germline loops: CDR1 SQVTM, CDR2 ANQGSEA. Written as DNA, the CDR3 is TGCAGCGTTGATGCCAGGGAGGGCACTGAAGCTTTCTTT. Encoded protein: CSVDAREGTEAFF.

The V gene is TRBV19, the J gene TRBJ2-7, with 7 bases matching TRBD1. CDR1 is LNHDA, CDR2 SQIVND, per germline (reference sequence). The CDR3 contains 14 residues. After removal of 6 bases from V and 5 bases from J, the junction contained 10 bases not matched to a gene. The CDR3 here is CASSPRGQYDEQYF. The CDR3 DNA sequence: TGTGCCAGTAGCCCCCGGGGACAGTACGACGAGCAGTACTTC. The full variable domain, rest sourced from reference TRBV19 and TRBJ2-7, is DGGITQSPKYLFRKEGQNVTLSCEQNLNHDAMYWYRQDPGQGLRLIYYSQIVNDFQKGDIAEGYSVSREKKESFPLTVTSAQKNPTAFYLCASSPRGQYDEQYFGPGTRLTVT.

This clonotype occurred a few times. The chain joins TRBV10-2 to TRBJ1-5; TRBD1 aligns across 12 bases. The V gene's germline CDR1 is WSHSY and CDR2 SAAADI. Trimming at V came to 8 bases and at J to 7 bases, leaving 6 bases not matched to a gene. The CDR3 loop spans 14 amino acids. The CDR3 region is CASGTGGTIQPQHF. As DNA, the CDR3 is TGCGCCAGCGGGACAGGGGGCACTATCCAGCCCCAGCATTTT.

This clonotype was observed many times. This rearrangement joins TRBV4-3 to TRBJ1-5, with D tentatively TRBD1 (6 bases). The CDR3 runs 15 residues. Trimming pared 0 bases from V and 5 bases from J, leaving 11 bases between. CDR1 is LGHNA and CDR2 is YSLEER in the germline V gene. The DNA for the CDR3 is TGCGCCAGCAGCCAAGATTCCAGGGGCTATCAGCCCCAGCATTTT. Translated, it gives CASSQDSRGYQPQHF.

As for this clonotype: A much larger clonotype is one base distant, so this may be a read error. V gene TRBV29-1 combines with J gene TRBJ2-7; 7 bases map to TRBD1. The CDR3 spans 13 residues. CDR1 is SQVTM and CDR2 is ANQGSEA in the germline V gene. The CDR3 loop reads CSATGQISYKQYF. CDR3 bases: TGCAGCGCGACGGGACAGATCTCCTACAAGCAGTACTTC.

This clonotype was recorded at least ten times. This chain's CDR3 is CASSPQRETQYF. The CDR3 DNA reads TGTGCCAGCAGCCCGCAACGGGAGACCCAGTACTTC. The rearrangement joins TRBV7-2 to TRBJ2-5; the D is unclear. The CDR3 sequence is 12 residues long. V gave up 5 bases and J gave up 5 bases, with 9 bases separating them. Germline assignment: CDR1 SGHTA and CDR2 FQGNSA.

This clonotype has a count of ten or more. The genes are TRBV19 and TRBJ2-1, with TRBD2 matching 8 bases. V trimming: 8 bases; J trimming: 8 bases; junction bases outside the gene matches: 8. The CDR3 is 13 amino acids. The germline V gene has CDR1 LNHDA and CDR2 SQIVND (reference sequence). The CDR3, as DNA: TGTGCCAGTCATGTAGCGGGACGCCATGAGCAGTTCTTC. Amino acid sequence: CASHVAGRHEQFF.

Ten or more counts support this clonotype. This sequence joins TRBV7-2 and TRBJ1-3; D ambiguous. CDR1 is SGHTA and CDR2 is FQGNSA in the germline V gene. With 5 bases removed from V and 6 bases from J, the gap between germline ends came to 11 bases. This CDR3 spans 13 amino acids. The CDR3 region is CASSLPGQNTIYF. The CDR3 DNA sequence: TGTGCCAGCAGCCTCCCCGGGCAAAACACCATATATTTT.

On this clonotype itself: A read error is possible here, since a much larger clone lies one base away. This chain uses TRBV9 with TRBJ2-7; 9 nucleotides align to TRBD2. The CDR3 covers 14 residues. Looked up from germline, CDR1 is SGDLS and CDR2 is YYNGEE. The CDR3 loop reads CASNVVAGVKEQYF. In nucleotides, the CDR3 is TGTGCCAGCAACGTAGTAGCGGGAGTTAAAGAGCAGTACTTC.

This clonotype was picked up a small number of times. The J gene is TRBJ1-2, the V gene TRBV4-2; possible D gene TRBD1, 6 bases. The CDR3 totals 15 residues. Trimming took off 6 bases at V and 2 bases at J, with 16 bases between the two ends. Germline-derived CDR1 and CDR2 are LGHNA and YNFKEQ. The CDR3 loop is CASRGDRDTNYGYTF. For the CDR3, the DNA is TGTGCCAGCAGGGGGGATAGGGACACCAACTATGGCTACACCTTC.

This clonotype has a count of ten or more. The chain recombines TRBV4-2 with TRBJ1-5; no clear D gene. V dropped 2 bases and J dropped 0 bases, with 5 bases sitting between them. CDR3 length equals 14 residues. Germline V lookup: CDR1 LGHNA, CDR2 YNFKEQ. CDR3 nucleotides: TGTGCCAGCAGCCAAACGTCTAGCAATCAGCCCCAGCATTTT. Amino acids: CASSQTSSNQPQHF.

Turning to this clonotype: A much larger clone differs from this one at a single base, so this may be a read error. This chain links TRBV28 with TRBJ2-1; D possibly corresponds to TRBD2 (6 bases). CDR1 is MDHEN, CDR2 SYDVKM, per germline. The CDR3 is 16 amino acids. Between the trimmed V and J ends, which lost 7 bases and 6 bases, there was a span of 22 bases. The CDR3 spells CASTLPLARRGNEQFF. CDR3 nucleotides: TGTGCCAGCACCCTCCCACTAGCTCGGAGGGGCAATGAGCAGTTCTTC.

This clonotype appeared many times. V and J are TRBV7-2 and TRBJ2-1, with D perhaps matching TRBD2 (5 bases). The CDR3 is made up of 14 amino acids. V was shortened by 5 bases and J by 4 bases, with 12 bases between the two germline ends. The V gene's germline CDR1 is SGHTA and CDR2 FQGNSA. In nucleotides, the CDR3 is TGTGCCAGCAGCACCGGACTTCCATACAATGAGCAGTTCTTC. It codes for CASSTGLPYNEQFF. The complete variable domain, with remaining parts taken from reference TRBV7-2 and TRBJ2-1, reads GAGVSQSPSNKVTEKGKDVELRCDPISGHTALYWYRQSLGQGLEFLIYFQGNSAPDKSGLPSDRFSAERTGGSVSTLTIQRTQQEDSAVYLCASSTGLPYNEQFFGPGTRLTVL.

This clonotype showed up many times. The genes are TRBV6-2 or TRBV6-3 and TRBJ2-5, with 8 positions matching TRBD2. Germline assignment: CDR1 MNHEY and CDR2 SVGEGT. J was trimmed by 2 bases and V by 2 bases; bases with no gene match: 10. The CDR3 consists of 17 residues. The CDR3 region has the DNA TGTGCCAGCAGTTACAGCGGGGGAGCGGGGAGACAAGAGACCCAGTACTTC. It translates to CASSYSGGAGRQETQYF.

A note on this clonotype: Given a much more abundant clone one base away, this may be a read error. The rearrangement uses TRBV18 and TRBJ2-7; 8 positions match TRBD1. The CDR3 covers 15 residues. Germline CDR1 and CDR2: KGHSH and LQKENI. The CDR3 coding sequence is TGTGCCAGCCCACCACGGACAGGGCAACTGTACGAGCAGTACTTC. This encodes CASPPRTGQLYEQYF.

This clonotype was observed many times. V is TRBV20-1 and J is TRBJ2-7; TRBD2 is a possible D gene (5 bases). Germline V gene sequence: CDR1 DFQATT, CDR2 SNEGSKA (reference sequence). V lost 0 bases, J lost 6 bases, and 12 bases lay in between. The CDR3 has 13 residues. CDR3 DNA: TGCAGTGCTAGAGATACAGCGGTAGGCGAGCAGTACTTC. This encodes CSARDTAVGEQYF.

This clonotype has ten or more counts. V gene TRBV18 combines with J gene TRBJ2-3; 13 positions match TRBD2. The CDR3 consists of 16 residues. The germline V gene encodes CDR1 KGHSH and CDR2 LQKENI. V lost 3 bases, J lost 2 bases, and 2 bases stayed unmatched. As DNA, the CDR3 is TGTGCCAGCTCACCTGGGACTAGCGGGACCACAGATACGCAGTATTTT. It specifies CASSPGTSGTTDTQYF.

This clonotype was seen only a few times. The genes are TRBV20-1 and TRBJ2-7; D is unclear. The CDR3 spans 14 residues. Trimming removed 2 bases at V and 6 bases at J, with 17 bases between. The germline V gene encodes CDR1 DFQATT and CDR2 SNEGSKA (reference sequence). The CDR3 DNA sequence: TGCAGTGCTAGACAAGGAAACCCTGTAGGCGAGCAGTACTTC. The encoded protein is CSARQGNPVGEQYF.

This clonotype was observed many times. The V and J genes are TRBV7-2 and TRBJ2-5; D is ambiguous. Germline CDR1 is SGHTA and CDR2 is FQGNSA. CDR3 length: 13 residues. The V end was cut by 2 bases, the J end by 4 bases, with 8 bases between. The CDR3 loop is CASSLQPGETQYF. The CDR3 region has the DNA TGTGCCAGCAGCTTACAGCCAGGAGAGACCCAGTACTTC. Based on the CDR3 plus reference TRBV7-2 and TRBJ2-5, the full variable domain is GAGVSQSPSNKVTEKGKDVELRCDPISGHTALYWYRQSLGQGLEFLIYFQGNSAPDKSGLPSDRFSAERTGGSVSTLTIQRTQQEDSAVYLCASSLQPGETQYFGPGTRLLVL.

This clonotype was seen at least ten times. The CDR3 reads CSAYMGQGYEQYF. The CDR3 nucleotides read TGCAGCGCCTACATGGGACAGGGCTACGAGCAGTACTTC. The chain employs TRBV29-1 and TRBJ2-7; 9 nucleotides match TRBD1. J was trimmed by 3 bases and V by 7 bases; bases with no gene match: 7. Germline V gives CDR1 SQVTM, CDR2 ANQGSEA. The CDR3 has 13 amino acids.

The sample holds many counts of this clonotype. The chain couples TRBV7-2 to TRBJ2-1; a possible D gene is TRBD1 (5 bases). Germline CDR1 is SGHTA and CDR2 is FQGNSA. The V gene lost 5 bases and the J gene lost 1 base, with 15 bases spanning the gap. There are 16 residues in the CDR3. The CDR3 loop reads CASSPIGAGSYNEQFF. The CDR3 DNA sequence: TGTGCCAGCAGCCCCATTGGAGCAGGGTCCTACAATGAGCAGTTCTTC.

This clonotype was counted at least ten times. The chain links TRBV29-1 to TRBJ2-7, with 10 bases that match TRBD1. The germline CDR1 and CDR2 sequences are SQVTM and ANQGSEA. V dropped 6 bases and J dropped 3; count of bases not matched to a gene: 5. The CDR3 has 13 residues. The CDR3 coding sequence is TGCAGCGTCCCTGGGGACAGGGGCTACGAGCAGTACTTC. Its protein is CSVPGDRGYEQYF.